This T cell receptor beta chain was documented in a study of cytomegalovirus exposure and HLA in healthy donors. The CDR3 has 14 amino acids. V shed 4 bases, J shed 5 bases, and the junction held 3 bases outside the gene matches. Germline assignment: CDR1 MNHEY and CDR2 SVGAGI. This clone was observed at least ten times. Amplification used 60 Vbeta primers and 13 Jbeta primers. Here immunoSEQ multiplex PCR was the method, and the copy in TCRdb shows in-frame clones only, minus some. The sample yields 97,000 or so clones, about three fifths seen once. The V call is TRBV6-5, the J call TRBJ1-5; TRBD1 matches at 9 bases. Sample: PBMCs. This sequence was found in a human donor in good health. For the CDR3, the DNA is TGTGCCAGCAGTTCCCGGACAGGGGATCAGCCCCAGCATTTT. Translating it yields CASSSRTGDQPQHF.